The sequence of this TCR beta chain was determined in a study of graft-versus-host responses after intestinal transplantation. As for the study in general: All recipients got anti-thymocyte globulin induction, then tacrolimus and steroids for roughly three years.

General study points: Researchers found peak circulating GvH clone levels linked to early post-transplant HvG declines. The presence of high graft-versus-host to host-versus-graft clonal ratios in allografts characterized patients with graft-donor T cell macrochimerism.

The CDR3 length is 18 residues. With 5 bases clipped from V and 3 bases from J, the junction kept 10 bases outside the gene matches. Germline V gives CDR1 SGHTA, CDR2 FQGNSA. As regards this clone: Its antigen remains unidentified.

The method was immunoSEQ multiplex PCR; TCRdb's version includes in-frame clones alone and lacks a portion of them. The data hold about 59,000 clones, with approximately 94% observed a single time. Material: unstimulated CD4+ T cells sorted from spleen or lymph node cells, obtained before transplant. This chain connects TRBV7-2 to TRBJ2-7; 16 bases agree with TRBD2. The clonotype was recovered from a human donor who was the organ donor for an intestinal transplant. The CDR3 spells CASSRGTSGGAKIYEQYF. The CDR3 DNA sequence: TGTGCCAGCAGCCGCGGGACTAGCGGGGGGGCCAAGATCTACGAGCAGTACTTC. Using reference TRBV7-2 and TRBJ2-7 for the parts outside the CDR3, the full variable domain is GAGVSQSPSNKVTEKGKDVELRCDPISGHTALYWYRQSLGQGLEFLIYFQGNSAPDKSGLPSDRFSAERTGGSVSTLTIQRTQQEDSAVYLCASSRGTSGGAKIYEQYFGPGTRLTVT.